This T cell receptor beta chain came from a study of blood T cell repertoires in COVID-19. Study-level information: Both acute and convalescent COVID-19 samples were obtained from the United States, Italy and Spain. PBMCs, B-cell-depleted T cells, or T cells provided the cDNA or gDNA that made up the material.

The length of the CDR3 is 15 residues. Germline V lookup: CDR1 MNHEY, CDR2 SMNVEV (reference sequence). The ends were cut back, 7 bases at V and 4 bases at J, with 16 bases in the middle. Per the original data handling: Amplification of reference gene primers was used by the study to estimate nucleated cell counts. Clones were read by immunoSEQ multiplex PCR, and TCRdb kept only the in-frame ones, dropping some. The D gene and trimming were derived from the DNA, and the V and J assignments and clone size from that table. The repertoire holds under 250,000 clones, with around 86% as singletons. Sequenced input: peripheral blood. The TCR sequence derives from a woman in her fifties or sixties who had recovered from COVID-19. The V and J genes are TRBV27 and TRBJ2-2, with TRBD2 as a possible D gene (6 bases). In nucleotides, the CDR3 is TGTGCCAGCACCGAGGGCCGGGGGAGCACCGGGGAGCTGTTTTTT. Its translation is CASTEGRGSTGELFF.